These 20 T cell receptor beta chains originate from one sample sequenced in a study of blood T cell repertoires in COVID-19. This table comes from immunoSEQ multiplex PCR, and its TCRdb copy is limited to in-frame clones, with some not included. Of about 20,000 clones listed, about 89% are singletons. Material: peripheral blood. The origin of the receptors is a human donor in a cohort sampled during active COVID-19.

About this clone: At one of its ends the junction is not consistent with the germline gene, which may arise from a read error. The chain combines TRBV19 with TRBJ1-2; 11 nucleotides align to TRBD1. CDR1 is LNHDA and CDR2 is SQIVND in the germline V gene (reference sequence). The CDR3 is made up of 13 amino acids. The CDR3 is CASTVGTGGRPVF. As DNA, the CDR3 is TGTGCCAGTACCGTCGGGACAGGGGGAAGGCCGGTGTTT.

CDR3: CASSISSDEQFF. CDR3 sequence (DNA): TGTGCCAGCAGCATCTCAAGCGATGAGCAGTTCTTC. The J gene is TRBJ2-1, the V gene TRBV7-3, with D unresolved. V dropped 5 bases and J dropped 8 bases, with 10 bases sitting between them. There are 12 residues in the CDR3. Germline V lookup: CDR1 SGHTA, CDR2 FQGTGA.

The CDR3 protein is CASSLPTGTDTQYF. Written as DNA, the CDR3 is TGTGCCAGCAGCTTACCGACAGGCACAGATACGCAGTATTTT. The rearrangement uses TRBV7-9 and TRBJ2-3; D possibly corresponds to TRBD1 (5 bases). Trimming took 2 bases from V and 1 from J, leaving 7 bases between them. The germline CDR1 and CDR2 sequences are SEHNR and FQNEAQ (reference sequence). The CDR3 is 14 amino acids.

This chain joins TRBV28 and TRBJ2-3; 10 nucleotides align to TRBD2. Germline values: CDR1 MDHEN, CDR2 SYDVKM. Trimming at V came to 6 bases and at J to 4 bases, leaving 13 bases not matched to a gene. The CDR3 extends over 17 amino acids. The CDR3 loop is CASSFSSASGSADTQYF. Written as DNA, the CDR3 is TGTGCCAGCAGCTTTTCGTCGGCTAGCGGGAGCGCAGATACGCAGTATTTT.

The chain uses TRBV6-6 and TRBJ2-7; 8 bases are shared with TRBD2. CDR3 length: 16 residues. V shed 6 bases, J shed 6 bases, and the junction held 16 bases outside the gene matches. Germline values: CDR1 MNHNY, CDR2 SVGAGI (reference sequence). The CDR3 spells CASRSGKRESSFEQYF. CDR3 in DNA: TGTGCCAGCAGATCAGGGAAGCGGGAGTCATCGTTCGAGCAGTACTTC.

This clone has just one count. The rearrangement uses TRBV29-1 and TRBJ2-1; 10 bases match TRBD1. Germline V gives CDR1 SQVTM, CDR2 ANQGSEA. The ends lost 6 bases at V and 5 bases at J; junction bases unmatched: 7. This CDR3 is 14 amino acids long. CDR3 in amino acids: CSVTGTGAHNEQFF. CDR3 DNA: TGCAGCGTGACCGGGACAGGGGCCCACAATGAGCAGTTCTTC.

V and J are TRBV28 and TRBJ1-1, with D perhaps matching TRBD1 (5 bases). This CDR3 comprises 14 residues. Trimming shortened V by 3 bases and J by 5 bases, and 13 bases separated the two germline ends. The germline CDR1 and CDR2 sequences are MDHEN and SYDVKM. The CDR3 reads CASSFRGLGTEAFF. Here the CDR3 DNA reads TGTGCCAGCAGTTTTCGGGGACTAGGGACTGAAGCTTTCTTT. Complete variable domain (other parts from reference TRBV28 and TRBJ1-1): DVKVTQSSRYLVKRTGEKVFLECVQDMDHENMFWYRQDPGLGLRLIYFSYDVKMKEKGDIPEGYSVSREKKERFSLILESASTNQTSMYLCASSFRGLGTEAFFGQGTRLTVV.

CDR3 amino acids: CAISSQGSGANVLTF. CDR3 coding DNA: TGTGCCATCAGTAGCCAGGGGTCTGGGGCCAACGTCCTGACTTTC. The chain employs TRBV10-3 and TRBJ2-6; tentatively, D is TRBD1 (6 bases). This CDR3 spans 15 amino acids. CDR1 is ENHRY and CDR2 is SYGVKD in the germline V gene. Trimming removed 5 bases at V and 1 base at J, with 9 bases between.

The V call is TRBV28, the J call TRBJ2-1; 8 nucleotides match TRBD2. Looked up from germline, CDR1 is MDHEN and CDR2 is SYDVKM. This CDR3 is 13 amino acids long. V was pared by 6 bases and J by 6 bases, with 4 bases of the junction left unmatched. The DNA of the CDR3 is TGTGCCAGCAGGGGGACTAGAGGCAATGAGCAGTTCTTC. Its translation is CASRGTRGNEQFF.

A few counts support this clone. The chain carries TRBV10-1 and TRBJ2-7, with 9 nucleotides matching TRBD1. The CDR3 is 15 amino acids. Germline CDR1 is WNHNN and CDR2 is SYGVQD (reference sequence). The V gene end was trimmed by 4 bases and the J gene end by 7 bases; junction bases not matched to a gene: 11. In DNA form, the CDR3 reads TGCGCCAGCAGTGGGTTAGGGACAGGGTTAGGTGAGCAGTACTTC. Translating gives CASSGLGTGLGEQYF.

This clone has only one observation. This chain uses TRBV27 with TRBJ1-2, with a possible D match to TRBD1 (5 bases). Trimming stripped 8 bases from V and 6 bases from J, with 22 bases between. The length of the CDR3 is 15 residues. CDR1 is MNHEY, CDR2 SMNVEV, per germline (reference sequence). CDR3 sequence: CASSQSEGDFHGYTF. The CDR3 DNA reads TGTGCCAGCTCCCAATCGGAAGGGGACTTCCATGGCTACACCTTC.

Relative to its sample, this clone is medium-sized (0.01 to 0.1%). The chain uses TRBV20-1 and TRBJ1-1; D is uncertain. V lost 5 bases and J 2 bases, leaving 6 bases between the germline ends. Germline loops: CDR1 DFQATT, CDR2 SNEGSKA (reference sequence). The CDR3 contains 11 residues. CDR3 sequence (DNA): TGCAGTGCTTTGACTAACACTGAAGCTTTCTTT. Translating gives CSALTNTEAFF.

This chain connects TRBV4-1 to TRBJ2-5, with 7 bases fitting TRBD1. The germline gives CDR1 MGHRA, CDR2 YSYEKL. The V segment lost 2 bases and the J segment 1 base; nucleotides outside the gene matches: 7. The CDR3 has 16 residues. DNA for the CDR3: TGCGCCAGCAGCCAAACAGGGGCCCCAGGCCAAGAGACCCAGTACTTC. This sequence encodes CASSQTGAPGQETQYF.

The chain couples TRBV4-2 to TRBJ2-7; TRBD2 agrees at 10 bases. The CDR3 sequence is 15 residues long. After removal of 0 bases from V and 7 bases from J, the junction contained 6 bases not matched to a gene. CDR1 LGHNA and CDR2 YNFKEQ come from the germline V gene. CDR3 sequence (DNA): TGTGCCAGCAGCCAAGAACCGGGACTAGCGAGAGAGCAGTACTTC. Translation: CASSQEPGLAREQYF.

This chain uses TRBV10-1 with TRBJ2-7; 7 bases fit TRBD1. The trim removed 8 bases at V and 0 bases at J, leaving 4 bases unmatched. Germline loops: CDR1 WNHNN, CDR2 SYGVQD (reference sequence). This CDR3 contains 13 residues. In nucleotides, the CDR3 is TGCGCCAGCGGGACAGAAAACTCCTACGAGCAGTACTTC. Protein sequence: CASGTENSYEQYF.

The rearrangement uses TRBV9 and TRBJ2-7, with a possible D match to TRBD1 (6 bases). The ends were cut back, 0 bases at V and 4 bases at J, with 14 bases in the middle. From germline, CDR1 is SGDLS and CDR2 YYNGEE. CDR3 length: 15 amino acids. The CDR3 loop reads CASSVGEGQVYEQYF. The CDR3 bases are TGTGCCAGCAGCGTAGGAGAGGGACAAGTTTACGAGCAGTACTTC.

Only one count was recorded for this clone. The rearrangement uses TRBV28 and TRBJ2-7, with no clear D. Germline loops: CDR1 MDHEN, CDR2 SYDVKM. The CDR3 loop spans 12 amino acids. Trimming cost V 6 bases and J 4 bases, with 10 bases left between them. CDR3 bases: TGTGCCAGCAGCCTCTATGGTTACGAGCAGTACTTC. This translates into CASSLYGYEQYF. Combining the CDR3 with reference TRBV28 and TRBJ2-7 gives the whole variable domain DVKVTQSSRYLVKRTGEKVFLECVQDMDHENMFWYRQDPGLGLRLIYFSYDVKMKEKGDIPEGYSVSREKKERFSLILESASTNQTSMYLCASSLYGYEQYFGPGTRLTVT.

The V gene is TRBV4-1, the J gene TRBJ1-5, with 7 bases identical to TRBD1. With V trimmed by 2 bases and J by 3 bases, 7 bases remained unmatched. Germline CDR1 is MGHRA and CDR2 is YSYEKL. The length of the CDR3 is 16 residues. CDR3 DNA sequence: TGCGCCAGCAGCCAAAACTCGGGACAGTTCAATCAGCCCCAGCATTTT. Protein: CASSQNSGQFNQPQHF.

The chain carries TRBV10-3 and TRBJ2-7; 8 positions agree with TRBD1. The V gene end was trimmed by 6 bases and the J gene end by 4 bases; junction bases not matched to a gene: 8. Germline values: CDR1 ENHRY, CDR2 SYGVKD. The CDR3 length is 14 residues. CDR3 residues: CAISSTGEEYEQYF. CDR3 nucleotide sequence: TGTGCCATCAGCTCGACAGGGGAGGAGTACGAGCAGTACTTC.

V usage is TRBV28 and J usage is TRBJ1-1; the match to TRBD1 covers 10 bases. Germline V gives CDR1 MDHEN, CDR2 SYDVKM. The junction had 5 bases not matched to a gene; V was cut back by 3 bases and J by 4 bases. CDR3 length equals 15 residues. The CDR3 DNA follows: TGTGCCAGCAGTTTTCTCCGGACAGGGGGCACTGAAGCTTTCTTT. Residues: CASSFLRTGGTEAFF. The variable domain in full, completed from reference TRBV28 and TRBJ1-1, reads DVKVTQSSRYLVKRTGEKVFLECVQDMDHENMFWYRQDPGLGLRLIYFSYDVKMKEKGDIPEGYSVSREKKERFSLILESASTNQTSMYLCASSFLRTGGTEAFFGQGTRLTVV.